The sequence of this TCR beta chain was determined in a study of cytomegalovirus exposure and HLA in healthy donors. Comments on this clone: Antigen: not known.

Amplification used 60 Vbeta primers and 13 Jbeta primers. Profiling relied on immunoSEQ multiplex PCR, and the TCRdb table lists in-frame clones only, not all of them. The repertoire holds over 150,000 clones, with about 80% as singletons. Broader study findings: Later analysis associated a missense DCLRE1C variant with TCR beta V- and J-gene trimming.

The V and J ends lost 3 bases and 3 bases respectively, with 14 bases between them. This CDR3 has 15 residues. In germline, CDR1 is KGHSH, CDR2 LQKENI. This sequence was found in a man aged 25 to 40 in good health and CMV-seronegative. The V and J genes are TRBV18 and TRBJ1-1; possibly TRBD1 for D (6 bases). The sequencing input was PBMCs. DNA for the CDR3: TGTGCCAGCTCACCTCCCAGGGGCGCGGACACTGAAGCTTTCTTT. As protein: CASSPPRGADTEAFF.